The sequence of this T cell receptor (beta chain) was determined in a study of blood T cell repertoires in COVID-19. Study summary: Samples of COVID-19 (acute and convalescent) were obtained from the United States, Italy and Spain.

Only in-frame clones appear in the TCRdb table, and some are missing; sequencing was by immunoSEQ multiplex PCR. The data contain 490,000 or so clones, around nine tenths of them singletons. Membership in each cohort depended on participant-reported clinical history. The sequencing input was PBMCs or T cells enriched from blood (not recorded which). The sequence was obtained from a woman aged 55-70 years who had recovered from COVID-19.

As DNA, the CDR3 is TGCGCCAGCAGCTACGGCGGGGATACGCAGTATTTT. Its translation: CASSYGGDTQYF. This chain connects TRBV5-1 to TRBJ2-3, with a tentative D call TRBD2 (5 bases). Germline CDR1 is SGHRS and CDR2 is YFSETQ. This CDR3 comprises 12 residues. V was pared by 3 bases and J by 6 bases, with 8 bases between.